A single sample is the source of the 13 T cell receptor beta chains below, sequenced in a study of somatic mutations in cytotoxic T cells in rheumatoid arthritis. TCRdb's copy holds only in-frame clones and misses some; the assay was immunoSEQ multiplex PCR. Altogether roughly 30,000 clones are present, about 87% being singletons, with the ten largest covering around 9%. The sequenced sample was CD8+ T cells sorted from blood. The source of these receptors is an adult with rheumatoid arthritis.

The CDR3 DNA follows: TGTGCCATCAGTGAGCTTTCCTACGAGCAGTACTTC. Translating it yields CAISELSYEQYF. V gene TRBV10-3 combines with J gene TRBJ2-7; D is uncertain. V lost 2 bases to trimming and J lost 1 base, with 3 bases between them. The germline CDR1 and CDR2 sequences are ENHRY and SYGVKD. The CDR3 contains 12 residues.

This clone was counted only a few times. The rearrangement joins TRBV4-1 to TRBJ2-7; D is unresolved. V was pared by 0 bases and J by 7 bases, with 10 bases between. CDR1 and CDR2 from the germline V gene are MGHRA and YSYEKL. There are 13 residues in the CDR3. The CDR3 here is CASSQDPVGEQYF. The DNA of the CDR3 is TGCGCCAGCAGCCAAGATCCCGTCGGGGAGCAGTACTTC.

This clone came up once. This chain uses TRBV19 with TRBJ2-7, with D possibly matching TRBD2 (6 bases). CDR3 length equals 15 residues. Germline assignment: CDR1 LNHDA and CDR2 SQIVND (reference sequence). The V end was cut by 1 base, the J end by 2 bases, with 12 bases between. CDR3 in DNA: TGTGCCAGTAGTATAGGAGGAGGGGCCCCCTACGAGCAGTACTTC. Residues: CASSIGGGAPYEQYF.

The chain recombines TRBV10-3 with TRBJ1-2; no clear D gene. Germline values: CDR1 ENHRY, CDR2 SYGVKD. Trimming took 4 bases from V and 2 from J, leaving 11 bases between them. The CDR3 extends over 14 amino acids. The CDR3 sequence is CAISGVEGNYGYTF. The CDR3 DNA is TGTGCCATCAGTGGAGTGGAGGGAAACTATGGCTACACCTTC.

The CDR3 spells CASSEGQEQFF. CDR3 DNA sequence: TGCGCCAGCAGTGAAGGACAGGAGCAGTTCTTC. The V call is TRBV10-2, the J call TRBJ2-1; tentative D call: TRBD1 (6 bases). Germline V gene sequence: CDR1 WSHSY, CDR2 SAAADI. CDR3 length: 11 residues. Trimming stripped 3 bases from V and 10 bases from J, with 7 bases between.

The V call is TRBV27, the J call TRBJ2-1; maybe TRBD2 (5 bases). CDR3 size: 14 residues. Germline V gene data show CDR1 as MNHEY and CDR2 as SMNVEV (reference sequence). V lost 5 bases to trimming and J lost 6 bases, with 14 bases between them. The CDR3 loop is CASSLTSMGNEQFF. As DNA, the CDR3 is TGTGCCAGCAGTCTAACTAGTATGGGCAATGAGCAGTTCTTC.

The J gene is TRBJ1-2, the V gene TRBV7-9; 9 bases are a match to TRBD1. Germline values: CDR1 SEHNR, CDR2 FQNEAQ (reference sequence). Losses at the gene ends were 5 bases for V and 4 bases for J; bases not matched to a gene: 2. The CDR3 sequence is 13 residues long. The CDR3 here is CASSATGGYGYTF. The CDR3, as DNA: TGTGCCAGCAGCGCGACAGGGGGCTATGGCTACACCTTC.

V and J are TRBV7-9 and TRBJ1-5; D perhaps matches TRBD1 (5 bases). The CDR3 runs to 14 residues. V shed 3 bases and J shed 1 base, with 7 bases lying between them. The V gene's germline CDR1 is SEHNR and CDR2 FQNEAQ (reference sequence). The CDR3, as DNA: TGTGCCAGCAGCTTCTCAGGGAGCAATCAGCCCCAGCATTTT. This codes for CASSFSGSNQPQHF.

The V and J genes are TRBV11-2 and TRBJ2-6; D not resolved. Germline CDR1 is SGHAT and CDR2 is FQNNGV. Trimming stripped 5 bases from V and 0 bases from J, with 8 bases between. CDR3 length: 15 amino acids. CDR3 residues: CASSLSLSGANVLTF. Here the CDR3 DNA reads TGTGCCAGCAGCCTAAGTCTCTCTGGGGCCAACGTCCTGACTTTC.

The V gene is TRBV7-8, the J gene TRBJ1-3; D gene uncertain. The germline CDR1 and CDR2 sequences are SGHVS and FQNEAQ. V was trimmed by 6 bases and J by 4 bases, leaving 10 bases between them. The CDR3 is made up of 13 amino acids. CDR3 residues: CASSDGGGNTIYF. The CDR3 region has the DNA TGTGCCAGCAGTGACGGAGGGGGAAACACCATATATTTT.

V and J are TRBV2 and TRBJ2-2; D might be TRBD1 or TRBD2, each matching 5 bases. The CDR3 is 14 residues long. Trimming left V 5 bases short and J 8 bases short, with 15 bases between. Germline-derived CDR1 and CDR2 are SNHLY and FYNNEI. DNA for the CDR3: TGTGCCAGCAGTTTTAGAGGGGAATTTGGGGAGCTGTTTTTT. It encodes CASSFRGEFGELFF.

Judged by abundance, this clone is medium-sized. This chain connects TRBV19 to TRBJ2-7, with D perhaps TRBD1 (6 bases). The CDR3 runs 14 residues. Germline CDR1 and CDR2: LNHDA and SQIVND (reference sequence). Trimming shortened V by 1 base and J by 6 bases, and 13 bases separated the two germline ends. The CDR3 sequence: CASSIGHRVSEQYF. The CDR3 DNA sequence: TGTGCCAGTAGTATAGGGCACAGGGTAAGCGAGCAGTACTTC.

Here the CDR3 reads CASSRLTEAFF. The DNA for the CDR3 is TGTGCCAGCAGTAGGCTTACTGAAGCTTTCTTT. J is TRBJ1-1 and V is TRBV28, with D unresolved. The CDR3 contains 11 residues. V lost 5 bases, J lost 5 bases, and 6 bases lay in between. CDR1 is MDHEN and CDR2 is SYDVKM in the germline V gene.